The rows below give T cell receptor beta chains drawn from one sample of a study of T cells in Graves' hyperthyroidism and ophthalmopathy. TCRdb independently ran MiXCR on the multiplex PCR reads; one entry per CDR3 protein. This table has some 720,000 distinct CDR3 sequences, 16% appearing once. Sequencing was done on a sample of blood. The receptors come from a young man with Graves' hyperthyroidism. The CDR3 runs from the conserved cysteine through the conserved F or W. D genes are given only for firm matches. The size of a clone is reported for some rows only, either as once, few or many, or as a class for expanded clones.

NA	TRBV19	NA	TRBJ2-7	CTSSILAGEVHEQYF	TGTACCAGTAGTATATTGGCAGGGGAGGTCCACGAGCAGTACTTC
NA	TRBV6-6	many	TRBJ2-7	CASSYSGQGIYEQYF	TGTGCCAGCAGTTACTCGGGACAAGGGATCTACGAGCAGTACTTC
TRBD1	TRBV20-1	NA	TRBJ1-2	CSAPTGNYGYTF	TGCAGTGCTCCGACAGGGAACTATGGCTACACCTTC
TRBD1	TRBV28	few	TRBJ2-6	CASSFSAWGTGFSGANVLTF	TGTGCCAGCAGTTTTTCGGCCTGGGGGACAGGGTTTTCTGGGGCCAACGTCCTGACTTTC
TRBD2	TRBV28	NA	TRBJ2-5	CASVSGKETQYF	TGTGCCAGCGTAAGCGGGAAGGAGACCCAGTACTTC
TRBD2	TRBV20-1	few	TRBJ2-1	CSAPQLAGGFNEQFF	TGCAGTGCTCCCCAACTAGCGGGAGGATTCAATGAGCAGTTCTTC
NA	TRBV3-1	many	TRBJ2-7	CASSPRGLYEQYF	TGTGCCAGCAGCCCTCGTGGTCTCTACGAGCAGTACTTC
NA	TRBV7-6	many	TRBJ2-1	CASSRLVDNEQFF	TGTGCCAGCAGCAGGCTGGTTGACAATGAGCAGTTCTTC
TRBD1	TRBV2	many	TRBJ1-5	CASRADRGGNQPQHF	TGTGCCAGCAGGGCTGACAGGGGTGGGAATCAGCCCCAGCATTTT
NA	TRBV3-1	few	TRBJ2-1	CASSLMRSYNEQFF	TGTGCCAGCAGCCTCATGAGGAGCTACAATGAGCAGTTCTTC
NA	TRBV20-1	many	TRBJ2-3	CSAGADTQYF	TGCAGTGCCGGAGCAGATACGCAGTATTTT
NA	TRBV2	few	TRBJ1-5	CASSMTGTQHF	TGTGCCAGCAGTATGACAGGAACCCAGCATTTT
TRBD2	TRBV20-1	NA	TRBJ2-1	CSARDPAGVNEQFF	TGCAGTGCTAGAGATCCAGCGGGGGTCAATGAGCAGTTCTTC
NA	TRBV29-1	NA	TRBJ2-3	CSVRPGGTDTQYF	TGCAGCGTTCGGCCCGGAGGCACAGATACGCAGTATTTT
NA	TRBV12-3/TRBV12-4	many	TRBJ2-4	CASSLAPIGSRVAGNIQYF	TGTGCCAGCAGTTTAGCGCCTATTGGAAGTAGGGTGGCGGGAAACATTCAGTACTTC
TRBD2	TRBV2	NA	TRBJ2-7	CASSEPPGGRFYEQYF	TGTGCCAGCAGTGAACCCCCGGGCGGGAGATTCTACGAGCAGTACTTC
NA	TRBV29-1	NA	TRBJ1-1	CSVYRAMNTEAFF	TGCAGCGTTTACAGGGCCATGAACACTGAAGCTTTCTTT
NA	TRBV4-2	NA	TRBJ1-1	CASSQDAGAAEAFF	TGTGCCAGCAGCCAAGACGCGGGTGCCGCTGAAGCTTTCTTT
NA	TRBV7-9	NA	TRBJ1-3	CASSPPDRSSGNTIYF	TGTGCCAGCAGCCCCCCCGACAGGAGCTCTGGAAACACCATATATTTT
NA	TRBV12-3/TRBV12-4	many	TRBJ2-1	CASSSSQGGTVLQFF	TGTGCCAGCAGTTCATCTCAAGGGGGAACGGTTTTACAGTTCTTC